Sequencing of this TCR beta chain was carried out in a study of cytomegalovirus exposure and HLA in healthy donors (TCRdb year 2017). About the study as a whole: A later analysis indicated that the roughly 130 validation repertoires were generated on the platform also employed for the 700 or so repertoires of the first cohort. The study aimed to test whether signatures of past pathogen exposure could be identified by cataloging public T cell receptors. Besides the first cohort of approximately 670 subjects, a separate validation cohort made up of 120 different subjects was used. To predict cytomegalovirus infection status, the study brought together high-throughput TCR immunosequencing, statistical association of individual TCRs with disease status, and machine learning. Study-wide conclusions, independent of this receptor: The classifier was reported to diagnose cytomegalovirus status with high specificity and sensitivity in both the original and validation cohorts. The validation cohort had no HLA typing available for a later analysis, so co-occurrence within that cohort was assessed over all 110 or so repertoires. In the study, roughly 160 TCR beta chains were listed as associated with cytomegalovirus. Most TCR sequences were seen in very few donors, while some public TCRs were found in many individuals. Three of the identified cytomegalovirus-associated TCR beta chains were confirmed in vitro to be specific for cytomegalovirus antigens. In a later analysis, TCRs clustered in the first cohort were found to also tend to co-occur in the 120 or so validation repertoires, with 85% to 95% of cluster scores above 0. It was suggested by the authors that the approach could potentially be generalized to other disease states and immunological phenotypes.

Including the terminal cysteine and phenylalanine, the CDR3 comprises 13 residues. The sequence is cut down to CDR3 DNA, 39 bases in frame from base 1. The germline V gene encodes CDR1 MNHNS and CDR2 SASEGT. V is pared back by 6 bases and J by 5 bases, with 13 bases lying between the germline termini. Donors formed part of the validation cohort, which comprised over a hundred subjects and was distinct from the first cohort of 670 or so subjects. Concerning this clone itself: This receptor's antigen is unknown. Per-base qualities were not stored, and no clone one base away is much larger.

Library construction relied on the immunoSEQ multiplex PCR assay. In the authors' own workflow: A statistical classification framework was developed to diagnose cytomegalovirus status using the catalog of TCR beta chain sequences. TCRdb retrieved this table from immuneACCESS and kept in-frame rearrangements only. Not all clones are present; in checked studies, unresolved V genes account for under half, and no reason is known for the remainder. The V and J calls and the clone size are those of that table, but D and trimming were determined from the DNA. Here the sample has tens of thousands of clones; roughly 91% occur a single time. 2.2% of the sample is taken by the ten largest.

The sequence is built from TRBV6-1 and TRBJ1-2; the D gene is unclear. The receptor's source is a woman aged 25 to 39 in good health and CMV-seronegative. Sequenced sample: PBMCs. Here the CDR3 is given as CASSGGRTYGYTF. The DNA sequence is given as TGTGCCAGCAGCGGAGGACGGACTTATGGCTACACCTTC.